This TCR beta chain was recorded in a study of low-dose radiotherapy and immunotherapy resistance in tumors. The table lists this clonotype with many counts. The authors amplified TCRs for roughly 20 PCR cycles with a constant-region primer and a V-primer adapter. MiXCR was run by TCRdb on the reads, yielding one entry per CDR3 protein. The sample gives under 60,000 distinct CDR3 sequences, around 34% of which show up once; 7.5% to 9.5% is in the top ten. Time point denoted: after trial treatment. Treatment in this sample: LDRT plus nivolumab, ipilimumab, low-dose cyclophosphamide and aspirin (RACIN trial). Advanced solid tumors lacking tumor-infiltrating lymphocytes were present in eligible patients. The V end was cut by 7 bases, the J end by 1 base, with 16 bases between. CDR1 MDHEN and CDR2 SYDVKM come from the germline V gene. The CDR3 runs to 15 residues.

The sequence was obtained from a male donor with rectosigmoid adenocarcinoma. Material: PBMCs, obtained after low-dose radiotherapy plus immunotherapy. The gene calls are TRBV28 and TRBJ2-5; no definite D call. As DNA, the CDR3 is TGTGCCAGCAAGCCTCTAGATTCCCCCCAAGAGACCCAGTACTTC. Its translation: CASKPLDSPQETQYF.